The rows below give T cell receptor beta chains drawn from one sample of a study of cytomegalovirus exposure and HLA in healthy donors. TCRdb's copy holds only in-frame clones and misses some; the assay was immunoSEQ multiplex PCR. The sample consists of fewer than 200,000 clones, 83% of them appearing once. The material sequenced was PBMCs. Source of these receptors: a man aged 45-60 years in good health and CMV-seronegative. The CDR3 runs from the conserved cysteine through the conserved F or W. The D gene is left open where the match is weak. A row's size may be missing; if present it is once, few, many or a size class.

v_gene	d_gene	abundance	j_gene	CDR3nt	CDR3aa
TRBV28	NA	NA	TRBJ2-5	TGTGCCAGCCTCGCCGGGCAAGAGACCCAGTACTTC	CASLAGQETQYF
TRBV7-3	NA	NA	TRBJ2-1	TGTGCCAGCAGCCCCGGAGGGGATGAGCAGTTCTTC	CASSPGGDEQFF
TRBV19	TRBD1	NA	TRBJ1-5	TGTGCCAGTAGTGAACAGGGGGCGAGGCAGCCCCAGCATTTT	CASSEQGARQPQHF
TRBV7-6	TRBD2	NA	TRBJ2-5	TGTGCCAGCAGCTCCCGACTAGCGGGTTTCCAAGAGACCCAGTACTTC	CASSSRLAGFQETQYF
TRBV2	TRBD1	NA	TRBJ2-7	TGTGCCAGCGGCGGACAGGGGAACTCCTACGAGCAGTACTTC	CASGGQGNSYEQYF
TRBV5-4	TRBD2	NA	TRBJ2-7	TGTGCCAGCAGCTTGGGTGGAGCGGGGGGGCTAGGCGAGCAGTACTTC	CASSLGGAGGLGEQYF
TRBV4-3	TRBD2	NA	TRBJ2-7	TGCGCCAGCAGCCAAGAGAGGACTAGCGGCTACTACGAGCAGTACTTC	CASSQERTSGYYEQYF
TRBV5-4	NA	NA	TRBJ1-1	TGTGCCAGCAGCTTCGACAGAACAAACACTGAAGCTTTCTTT	CASSFDRTNTEAFF
TRBV19	TRBD1	once	TRBJ1-5	TGTGCCAGTTCCAGACAGTTACTCATAGGGGGCCCCAATCAGCCCCAGCATTTT	CASSRQLLIGGPNQPQHF
TRBV5-1	NA	NA	TRBJ2-1	TGCGCCAGCAGCTTGGAATACGGCCTAGCGCCAACCTACAATGAGCAGTTCTTC	CASSLEYGLAPTYNEQFF
TRBV7-9	NA	NA	TRBJ1-4	TGTGCCAGCAGCTTAGACCGGGCCGGGGGGGAAAAACTGTTTTTT	CASSLDRAGGEKLFF
TRBV29-1	NA	NA	TRBJ2-1	TGCAGCGTTGACGAGGCAGGGCGGAATGAGCAGTTCTTC	CSVDEAGRNEQFF
TRBV7-9	TRBD2	NA	TRBJ2-7	TGTGCCAGCAGCCGCGGACTAGCGGGGAGTCCCTACGAGCAGTACTTC	CASSRGLAGSPYEQYF
TRBV11-2	NA	NA	TRBJ2-5	TGTGCCAGCAGCTTAGGATTCCGAGACACCCAAGAGACCCAGTACTTC	CASSLGFRDTQETQYF
TRBV7-6	TRBD2	NA	TRBJ2-7	TGTGCCAGCAGCTTTGCGGGGGGTTTCGGGTACGAGCAGTACTTC	CASSFAGGFGYEQYF
TRBV7-2	TRBD1	NA	TRBJ2-6	TGTGCCAGCAGCTCCCCGACAGGGGGCGGGGCTGGGGCCAACGTCCTGACTTTC	CASSSPTGGGAGANVLTF
TRBV2	NA	once	TRBJ1-6	TGTGCCAGCAGTGAAGCGCTTGGCAAAATGGAGTTCCACTTT	CASSEALGKMEFHF
TRBV7-2	TRBD1	NA	TRBJ2-3	TGTGCCAGCAGCAGACAGGGTTTAACGCAGTATTTT	CASSRQGLTQYF
TRBV29-1	NA	few	TRBJ1-1	TGCAGCGTCGCCTCGTACGGGAATGCACACACTGAAGCTTTCTTT	CSVASYGNAHTEAFF
TRBV7-6	TRBD2	NA	TRBJ2-1	TGTGCCAGCAGCCGTAGCGGGAGGGCCGACAATGAGCAGTTCTTC	CASSRSGRADNEQFF
TRBV20-1	NA	NA	TRBJ1-1	TGCAGTGCTAGAGCACAGGGTGGAGCTTTCTTT	CSARAQGGAFF
TRBV28	NA	NA	TRBJ1-1	TGTGCCAGCAGTTTACGGGGGACGAGTACTGAAGCTTTCTTT	CASSLRGTSTEAFF
TRBV7-2	NA	NA	TRBJ2-7	TGTGCCAGCAGCTGGGCGGGGCAGTCCTACGAGCAGTACTTC	CASSWAGQSYEQYF
TRBV18	NA	NA	TRBJ2-5	TGTGCCAGCTCACAGGGGTTTCAAGAGACCCAGTACTTC	CASSQGFQETQYF
TRBV19	TRBD1	NA	TRBJ1-1	TGTGCCAGTAGGGCGCTTGTCAGGGGGGTGAACACTGAAGCTTTCTTT	CASRALVRGVNTEAFF
TRBV27	TRBD2	NA	TRBJ2-3	TGTGCCAGCAGTTTCCTCCCGGGAGTAGCGGGAGGCTTGGAATTT	CASSFLPGVAGGLEF
TRBV29-1	TRBD1	NA	TRBJ2-7	TGCAGCGTTGAGGACTTCGCAGGGGGCGTATCCTACGAGCAGTACTTC	CSVEDFAGGVSYEQYF
TRBV19	NA	NA	TRBJ2-5	TGTGCCAGTAGCACCACCGGACACCAACAGACCCAGTACTTC	CASSTTGHQQTQYF
TRBV14	NA	NA	TRBJ2-7	TGTGCCAGCAGCCAGTCACAGCCCCCCTACGAGCAGTACTTC	CASSQSQPPYEQYF
TRBV5-1	TRBD1	once	TRBJ1-2	TGCGCCAGCAGCTCCGGGACAGAAACACGTAACTATGGCTACACCTTC	CASSSGTETRNYGYTF
TRBV7-2	TRBD1	NA	TRBJ2-7	TGTGCCAGCAGCTCACCGGACAGGGGAGGCCACGAGCAGTACTTC	CASSSPDRGGHEQYF